This TCR beta chain stems from a study of cytomegalovirus exposure and HLA in healthy donors. Study-level points and caveats: It was reported that the classifier diagnosed cytomegalovirus status with high specificity and sensitivity in both the original and validation cohorts. A later analysis found most CMV-associated TCR beta chains apparently HLA-restricted. In a later analysis, HLA-associated TCR beta chains were more clonally expanded than equally common others.

Donors were ostensibly healthy at sampling, although undocumented immune exposures were probable. This clone was detected a few times. Its antigen is currently unknown. Primers for the PCR totalled 60 Vbeta and 13 Jbeta. The method was immunoSEQ multiplex PCR; TCRdb's version includes in-frame clones alone and lacks a portion of them. There are roughly 120,000 clones in the sample; 8.5% to 10% occur only once, and 5% to 7% lies in the top ten. CDR3 length: 14 residues. With 5 bases removed from V and 3 bases from J, the gap between germline ends came to 13 bases. The germline gives CDR1 SGHAT, CDR2 FQNNGV.

The V and J genes are TRBV11-2 and TRBJ1-1, with a tentative D call TRBD1 (6 bases). The sample consisted of PBMCs. The sequence was obtained from a man aged 35 to 55 in good health and CMV-seronegative. In DNA form, the CDR3 reads TGTGCCAGCAGCACCCGACAGGCCGACACTGAAGCTTTCTTT. This encodes CASSTRQADTEAFF.